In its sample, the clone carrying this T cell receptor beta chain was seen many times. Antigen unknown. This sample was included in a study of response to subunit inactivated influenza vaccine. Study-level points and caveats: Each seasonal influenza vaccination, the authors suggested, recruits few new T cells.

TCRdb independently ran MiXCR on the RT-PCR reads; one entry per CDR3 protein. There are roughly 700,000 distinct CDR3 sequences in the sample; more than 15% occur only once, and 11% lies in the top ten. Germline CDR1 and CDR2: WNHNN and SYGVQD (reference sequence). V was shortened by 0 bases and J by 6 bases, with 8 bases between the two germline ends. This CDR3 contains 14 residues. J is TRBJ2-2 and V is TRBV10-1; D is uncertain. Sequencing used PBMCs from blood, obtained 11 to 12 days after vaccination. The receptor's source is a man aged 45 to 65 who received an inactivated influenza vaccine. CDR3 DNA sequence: TGCGCCAGCAGTGAGTCAATGGCACCCGGGGAGCTGTTTTTT. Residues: CASSESMAPGELFF.